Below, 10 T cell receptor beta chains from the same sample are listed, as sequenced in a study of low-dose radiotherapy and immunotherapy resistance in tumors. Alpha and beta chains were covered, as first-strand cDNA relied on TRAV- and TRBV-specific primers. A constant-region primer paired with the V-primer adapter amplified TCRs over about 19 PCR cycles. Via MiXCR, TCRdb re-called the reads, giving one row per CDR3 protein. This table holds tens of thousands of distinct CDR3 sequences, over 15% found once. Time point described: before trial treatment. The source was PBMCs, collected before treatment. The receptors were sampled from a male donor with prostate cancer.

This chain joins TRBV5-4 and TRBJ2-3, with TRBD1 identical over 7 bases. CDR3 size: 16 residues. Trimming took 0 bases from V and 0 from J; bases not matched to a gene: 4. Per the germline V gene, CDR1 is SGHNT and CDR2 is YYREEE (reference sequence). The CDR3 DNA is TGTGCCAGCAGCTTGGCCAAGACAGGGAGCACAGATACGCAGTATTTT. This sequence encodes CASSLAKTGSTDTQYF. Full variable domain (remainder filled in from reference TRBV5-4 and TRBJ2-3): ETGVTQSPTHLIKTRGQQVTLRCSSQSGHNTVSWYQQALGQGPQFIFQYYREEENGRGNFPPRFSGLQFPNYSSELNVNALELDDSALYLCASSLAKTGSTDTQYFGPGTRLTVL.

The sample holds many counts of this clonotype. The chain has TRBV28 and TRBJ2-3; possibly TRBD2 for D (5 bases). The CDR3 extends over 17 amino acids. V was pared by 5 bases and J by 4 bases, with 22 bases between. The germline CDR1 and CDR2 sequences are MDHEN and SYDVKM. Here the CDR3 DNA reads TGTGCCAGCAGTCCCAGCCCGGGGTCCGGCTTCGCAGATACGCAGTATTTT. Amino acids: CASSPSPGSGFADTQYF.

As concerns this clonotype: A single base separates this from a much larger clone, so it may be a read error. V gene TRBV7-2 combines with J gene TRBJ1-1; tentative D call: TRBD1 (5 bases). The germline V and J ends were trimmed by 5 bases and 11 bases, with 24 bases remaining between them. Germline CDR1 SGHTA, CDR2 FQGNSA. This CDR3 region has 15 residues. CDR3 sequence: CASSPQPPGGGFAFF. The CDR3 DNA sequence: TGTGCCAGCAGCCCCCAACCCCCGGGGGGGGGGTTCGCTTTCTTT.

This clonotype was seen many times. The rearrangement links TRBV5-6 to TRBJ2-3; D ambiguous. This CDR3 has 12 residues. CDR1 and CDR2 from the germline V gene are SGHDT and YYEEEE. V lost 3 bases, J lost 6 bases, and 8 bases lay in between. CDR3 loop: CASSWKSDTQYF. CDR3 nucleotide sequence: TGTGCCAGCAGCTGGAAGTCGGATACGCAGTATTTT.

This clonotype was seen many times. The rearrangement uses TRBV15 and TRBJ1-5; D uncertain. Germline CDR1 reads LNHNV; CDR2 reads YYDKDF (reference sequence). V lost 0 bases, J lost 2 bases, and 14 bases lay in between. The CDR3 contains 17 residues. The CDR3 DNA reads TGTGCCACCAGCAGAGATCGTATAGGGAGAGGCAATCAGCCCCAGCATTTT. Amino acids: CATSRDRIGRGNQPQHF. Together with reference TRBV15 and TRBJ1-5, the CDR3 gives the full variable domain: DAMVIQNPRYQVTQFGKPVTLSCSQTLNHNVMYWYQQKSSQAPKLLFHYYDKDFNNEADTPDNFQSRRPNTSFCFLDIRSPGLGDTAMYLCATSRDRIGRGNQPQHFGDGTRLSIL.

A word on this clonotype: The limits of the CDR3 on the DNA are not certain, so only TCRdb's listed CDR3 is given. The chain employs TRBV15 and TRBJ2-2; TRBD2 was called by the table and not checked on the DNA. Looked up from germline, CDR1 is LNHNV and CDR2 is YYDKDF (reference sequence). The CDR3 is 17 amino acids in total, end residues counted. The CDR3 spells CATSSVERGGKSGSCFF.

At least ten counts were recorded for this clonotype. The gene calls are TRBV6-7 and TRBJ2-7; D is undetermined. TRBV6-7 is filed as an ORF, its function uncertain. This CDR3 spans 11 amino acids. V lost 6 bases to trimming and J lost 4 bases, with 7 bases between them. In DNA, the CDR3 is TGTGCCAGCAGCAAGGAATACGAGCAGTACTTC. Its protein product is CASSKEYEQYF.

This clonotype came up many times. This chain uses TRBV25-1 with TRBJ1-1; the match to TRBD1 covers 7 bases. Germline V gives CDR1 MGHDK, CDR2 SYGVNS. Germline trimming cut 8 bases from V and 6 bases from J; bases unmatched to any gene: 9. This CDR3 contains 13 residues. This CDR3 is CASWGFRGAEAFF. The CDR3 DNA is TGTGCCAGCTGGGGGTTCAGGGGGGCTGAAGCTTTCTTT.

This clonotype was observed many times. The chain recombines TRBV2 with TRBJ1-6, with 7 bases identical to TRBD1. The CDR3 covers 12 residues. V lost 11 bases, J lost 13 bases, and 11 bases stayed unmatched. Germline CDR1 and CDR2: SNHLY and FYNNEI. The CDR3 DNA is TGTGCCGGGAGACAGGGATTATACCCCCTCCACTTT. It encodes CAGRQGLYPLHF.

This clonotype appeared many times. This CDR3 reads CASRLAGYTDTQYF. The DNA of the CDR3 is TGTGCCAGCAGGCTAGCGGGTTACACAGATACGCAGTATTTT. The chain has TRBV7-9 and TRBJ2-3; 8 nucleotides agree with TRBD2. The CDR3 has 14 amino acids. Germline loops: CDR1 SEHNR, CDR2 FQNEAQ (reference sequence). The V segment lost 6 bases and the J segment 2 bases; nucleotides outside the gene matches: 4.